This TCR beta chain was documented in a study of blood T cell repertoires in COVID-19. Study-wide background: Italy, Spain and the United States were the sources of the convalescent and acute COVID-19 samples. Sample material is recorded as cDNA or gDNA derived from T cells, B-cell-depleted T cells, or PBMCs.

Trimming pared 0 bases from V and 8 bases from J, leaving 26 bases between. This CDR3 has 18 amino acids. The germline V gene encodes CDR1 SGHDT and CDR2 YYEEEE. This table comes from immunoSEQ multiplex PCR, and its TCRdb copy is limited to in-frame clones, with some not included. The data show more than 75,000 clones, with more than 75% seen just once and roughly 15% held by the top ten. This TCR came from a woman aged 70 to 79 with acute or convalescent COVID-19. The specimen was peripheral blood. The chain uses TRBV5-6 and TRBJ1-2, with D possibly matching TRBD1 (6 bases). As DNA, the CDR3 is TGTGCCAGCAGCTTGGGGGCCAGGGGCCCTACTTCAACTATCGGCTACACCTTC. Its protein is CASSLGARGPTSTIGYTF.